This T cell receptor beta chain is drawn from a study of long-term antiretroviral therapy in people with HIV. Sequencing relied on immunoSEQ assay v3.0, run at survey level. Generated by immunoSEQ multiplex PCR, the TCRdb table keeps only in-frame clones and is missing some. The sample carries about 34,000 clones, approximately 95% recorded once. V was clipped by 0 bases and J by 1 base; unmatched bases: 1. The germline V gene encodes CDR1 KGHSH and CDR2 LQKENI. CDR3 size: 15 residues. The chain carries TRBV18 and TRBJ1-1, with TRBD1 matching 8 bases. The input for sequencing was unsorted PBMCs, taken around 5 years after starting antiretroviral therapy. The source of this sequence is a woman aged 45-60 years with HIV. This CDR3 is CASSPPQGANTEAFF. In nucleotides, the CDR3 is TGTGCCAGCTCACCACCCCAGGGGGCGAACACTGAAGCTTTCTTT.